What follows are 30 T cell receptor beta chains derived from one specimen sequenced in a study of human T cells and chemical hapten exposure. The sample's time point: patch test 2, 6 weeks after DPC sensitization. Treatment here: therapeutic diphenylcyclopropenone sensitization with weekly scalp DPC. Each CDR3 protein gets one entry after TCRdb re-called the RACE reads with MiXCR. The sample has 360,000 or so distinct CDR3 sequences, about 6% seen once. The sample in question was whole blood, obtained in connection with sensitization to the hapten diphenylcyclopropenone (DPC). Source of these receptors: a woman aged 18-30 years with alopecia areata. Some clones in this sample may be carry-over from other donors' samples.

This clonotype was counted at least ten times. CDR3 protein: CASSSGTANNEKLFF. The CDR3 DNA reads TGTGCCAGCAGTTCGGGGACAGCAAATAATGAAAAACTGTTTTTT. The chain uses TRBV12-3 or TRBV12-4 and TRBJ1-4; 7 bases map to TRBD1. The length of the CDR3 is 15 residues. The V and J ends lost 4 bases and 4 bases, in that order; junction bases with no gene match: 6.

This clonotype was seen a handful of times. A much larger clone differs by one base, so this may be a read error. This chain joins TRBV7-9 and TRBJ2-3, with D possibly called TRBD1 or TRBD2 (5 bases each). Germline loops: CDR1 SEHNR, CDR2 FQNEAQ (reference sequence). V shed 5 bases and J shed 2 bases, with 8 bases lying between them. The CDR3 is 13 amino acids. The chain's CDR3 is CASSRDVTDTQYF. The CDR3 DNA follows: TGTGCCAGCAGCCGGGACGTCACAGATACGCAGTATTTT.

The CDR3 DNA reads TGTGCCAGCTCAGCCGACAGGGCTCACACTCAGCCCCAGCATTTT. Amino acid sequence: CASSADRAHTQPQHF. The gene calls are TRBV18 and TRBJ1-5; 7 nucleotides line up with TRBD1. V shed 5 bases, J shed 6 bases, and the junction held 10 bases outside the gene matches. Germline V lookup: CDR1 KGHSH, CDR2 LQKENI. This CDR3 spans 15 amino acids.

J is TRBJ2-4 and V is TRBV7-9; 7 bases match TRBD1. CDR1 is SEHNR and CDR2 is FQNEAQ in the germline V gene (reference sequence). The CDR3 spans 18 residues. The trim removed 4 bases at V and 0 bases at J, leaving 12 bases unmatched. CDR3 coding DNA: TGTGCCAGCAGCTCGGGACAGTTGAGTAAACTAGCCAAAAACATTCAGTACTTC. Translated, it gives CASSSGQLSKLAKNIQYF.

Ten or more counts support this clonotype. The V and J genes are TRBV18 and TRBJ1-1; D may be TRBD1 (5 bases). The ends were cut back, 3 bases at V and 6 bases at J, with 20 bases in the middle. The germline V gene encodes CDR1 KGHSH and CDR2 LQKENI. The CDR3 covers 16 residues. The DNA of the CDR3 is TGTGCCAGCTCACCTAATTATGGGGCTCTGACGGCTGAAGCTTTCTTT. Its translation is CASSPNYGALTAEAFF.

This clonotype was seen repeatedly, ten times or more. The chain recombines TRBV3-1 with TRBJ1-1; weak D call: TRBD1 (6 bases). Trimming pared 6 bases from V and 5 bases from J, leaving 13 bases between. The CDR3 runs 13 residues. Germline V gene sequence: CDR1 LGHDT, CDR2 YNNKEL (reference sequence). The DNA for the CDR3 is TGTGCCAGCAGTAGGGGGGGGGAAACTGAAGCTTTCTTT. Encoded protein: CASSRGGETEAFF.

The chain carries TRBV6-6 and TRBJ2-3; no clear D. The germline gives CDR1 MNHNY, CDR2 SVGAGI (reference sequence). The CDR3 length is 18 residues. The V end was cut by 2 bases, the J end by 1 base, with 19 bases between. DNA of the CDR3: TGTGCCAGCAGTTACCGGCTTATCCTGGCTGGTGGCACAGATACGCAGTATTTT. This codes for CASSYRLILAGGTDTQYF.

The chain is built from TRBV18 and TRBJ2-7; TRBD1 agrees at 9 bases. Per germline, CDR1 KGHSH and CDR2 LQKENI. Germline trimming cut 3 bases from V and 4 bases from J; bases unmatched to any gene: 7. The CDR3 has 15 amino acids. CDR3 sequence reads: CASSPVDRGTYEQYF. The CDR3 DNA sequence: TGTGCCAGCTCACCTGTGGACAGGGGAACGTACGAGCAGTACTTC.

V gene TRBV7-2 combines with J gene TRBJ2-5; a weak D match, TRBD2 (5 bases). The length of the CDR3 is 12 residues. Trimming removed 10 bases at V and 1 base at J, with 10 bases between. Germline CDR1 SGHTA, CDR2 FQGNSA. The CDR3 reads CATQDFQETQYF. The CDR3 DNA sequence: TGTGCCACCCAGGACTTCCAAGAGACCCAGTACTTC.

The V call is TRBV5-6, the J call TRBJ2-1; 10 nucleotides align to TRBD1. Trimming removed 3 bases from V and 0 bases from J; junction bases left unmatched: 6. Germline V gene sequence: CDR1 SGHDT, CDR2 YYEEEE. This CDR3 is built from 17 residues. Here the CDR3 DNA reads TGTGCCAGCAGCTCGACAGGGGGCGGGGGCTCCTACAATGAGCAGTTCTTC. This translates into CASSSTGGGGSYNEQFF.

In its sample, this clonotype was seen a few times. CDR3 in amino acids: CSARGSLRVTTSTDTQYF. CDR3 nucleotides: TGCAGTGCTAGAGGGTCCTTGAGGGTCACCACTAGCACAGATACGCAGTATTTT. V is TRBV20-1 and J is TRBJ2-3; D is possibly TRBD2 (5 bases). V was trimmed by 1 base and J by 0 bases, leaving 20 bases between them. From germline, CDR1 is DFQATT and CDR2 SNEGSKA (reference sequence). This CDR3 region has 18 residues.

Only a few counts were recorded for this clonotype. The chain uses TRBV4-3 and TRBJ2-5; a weak D match, TRBD1 (5 bases). The CDR3 runs 14 residues. V was pared by 0 bases and J by 3 bases, with 8 bases between. CDR1 is LGHNA and CDR2 is YSLEER in the germline V gene. This CDR3 is CASSQDSREETQYF. The CDR3 coding sequence is TGCGCCAGCAGCCAAGATAGCAGGGAAGAGACCCAGTACTTC.

As to this clonotype: This sequence may be a read error, since a much larger clone differs from it by one base. V and J are TRBV15 and TRBJ1-6, with D uncertain. The CDR3 covers 13 residues. Germline CDR1 and CDR2: LNHNV and YYDKDF (reference sequence). CDR3 loop: CATSRVQDSHLHF. In nucleotides, the CDR3 is TGTGCCACCAGCAGAGTTCAGGATTCACACCTCCACTTT.

V gene TRBV7-2 combines with J gene TRBJ2-3; no clear D. V gave up 5 bases and J gave up 2 bases, with 11 bases separating them. Germline CDR1 SGHTA, CDR2 FQGNSA. This CDR3 spans 14 amino acids. This CDR3 reads CASSPPGYTDTQYF. The CDR3 coding sequence is TGTGCCAGCAGCCCCCCCGGCTACACAGATACGCAGTATTTT.

This rearrangement joins TRBV15 to TRBJ2-2; either TRBD1 or TRBD2 may fit D (5 bases each). Between the trimmed V and J ends, which lost 1 base and 6 bases, there was a span of 9 bases. Per the germline V gene, CDR1 is LNHNV and CDR2 is YYDKDF (reference sequence). The CDR3 length is 14 residues. CDR3 sequence: CATSRGGAPGELFF. CDR3 bases: TGTGCCACCAGCAGAGGAGGGGCCCCCGGGGAGCTGTTTTTT.

This sequence joins TRBV4-1 and TRBJ2-2, with a weak D call TRBD1 (5 bases). Between the trimmed V and J ends, which lost 2 bases and 0 bases, there was a span of 7 bases. CDR3 length: 15 amino acids. CDR1 and CDR2 from the germline V gene are MGHRA and YSYEKL. In nucleotides, the CDR3 is TGCGCCAGCAGCCAACAGACAGCGAACACCGGGGAGCTGTTTTTT. Residues: CASSQQTANTGELFF.

This chain uses TRBV3-1 with TRBJ2-7; 9 bases are a match to TRBD1. V lost 4 bases and J lost 6; bases outside the gene matches: 4. Germline V gene lookup returns CDR1 LGHDT and CDR2 YNNKEL (reference sequence). There are 13 residues in the CDR3. CDR3 in DNA: TGTGCCAGCAGCCCCCGGACAGGGGCCGAGCAGTACTTC. This codes for CASSPRTGAEQYF.

This clonotype has ten or more counts. V usage is TRBV24-1 and J usage is TRBJ1-1, with D possibly matching TRBD1 (5 bases). Germline-derived CDR1 and CDR2 are KGHDR and SFDVKD. The CDR3 loop spans 11 amino acids. V lost 5 bases and J lost 7, with 7 bases in between. The CDR3 loop reads CATSGGGEAFF. Written as DNA, the CDR3 is TGTGCCACCAGTGGTGGGGGTGAAGCTTTCTTT.

V usage is TRBV20-1 and J usage is TRBJ1-1; D remains unclear. The V end was cut by 1 base, the J end by 4 bases, with 13 bases between. Germline V gene sequence: CDR1 DFQATT, CDR2 SNEGSKA (reference sequence). The CDR3 covers 14 residues. The CDR3 DNA reads as TGCAGTGCTAGAGTCCCGGGTTCAATCACTGAAGCTTTCTTT. It is translated as CSARVPGSITEAFF.

This clonotype was seen ten or more times. The V gene is TRBV4-3, the J gene TRBJ2-7; possible D gene TRBD2, 7 bases. Trimming took 3 bases from V and 4 from J, leaving 16 bases between them. CDR1 is LGHNA, CDR2 YSLEER, per germline. The CDR3 consists of 15 residues. The CDR3 DNA sequence: TGCGCCAGCAGCCAGGATACAGGGAGGGGGTACGAGCAGTACTTC. Protein product: CASSQDTGRGYEQYF.

This clonotype occurred many times. The DNA of the CDR3 is TGTGCCAGCAGCCCTAGCGAGTACAGGGTAGAAGGCTACACCTTC. This codes for CASSPSEYRVEGYTF. This chain connects TRBV6-6 to TRBJ1-2; weak D call: TRBD1 (6 bases). The V end was cut by 6 bases, the J end by 8 bases, with 22 bases between. The CDR3 runs to 15 residues. CDR1 is MNHNY, CDR2 SVGAGI, per germline (reference sequence).

The chain uses TRBV5-1 and TRBJ1-4; D remains unclear. Trimming stripped 0 bases from V and 4 bases from J, with 7 bases between. Germline V gene lookup returns CDR1 SGHRS and CDR2 YFSETQ. The CDR3 runs 14 residues. This CDR3 reads CASSLVGVNEKLFF. The CDR3 DNA reads as TGCGCCAGCAGCTTGGTGGGCGTTAATGAAAAACTGTTTTTT.

This clonotype was seen at least ten times. This chain joins TRBV20-1 and TRBJ1-3, with D hard to call. This CDR3 spans 15 amino acids. From germline, CDR1 is DFQATT and CDR2 SNEGSKA (reference sequence). Trimming cost V 5 bases and J 5 bases, with 19 bases left between them. The CDR3 protein is CSAPSPAASRNTIYF. As DNA, the CDR3 is TGCAGTGCTCCATCCCCGGCAGCATCAAGAAACACCATATATTTT.

The V and J genes are TRBV12-3 or TRBV12-4 and TRBJ1-2; 7 positions match TRBD1. With 6 bases clipped from V and 2 bases from J, the junction kept 3 bases outside the gene matches. This CDR3 is built from 13 residues. This CDR3 is CASSQGENYGYTF. DNA of the CDR3: TGTGCCAGCAGCCAGGGGGAGAACTATGGCTACACCTTC.

The chain couples TRBV4-1 to TRBJ1-1; 8 nucleotides match TRBD1. CDR3 length equals 16 residues. Trimming at V came to 0 bases and at J to 2 bases, leaving 5 bases not matched to a gene. Germline values: CDR1 MGHRA, CDR2 YSYEKL. The CDR3 loop reads CASSQDPGQENTEAFF. Written as DNA, the CDR3 is TGCGCCAGCAGCCAAGATCCGGGACAGGAAAACACTGAAGCTTTCTTT.

This clonotype was seen many times. DNA for the CDR3: TGTGCCAGCTCACCACAAAGGCAGAAGCAAAACTATGGCTACACCTTC. This codes for CASSPQRQKQNYGYTF. V usage is TRBV18 and J usage is TRBJ1-2; D not resolved. The CDR3 is 16 residues long. Germline assignment: CDR1 KGHSH and CDR2 LQKENI. The V end was cut by 1 base, the J end by 2 bases, with 14 bases between.

This clonotype was observed a few times. CDR3 nucleotides: TGCGCCAGCAGCGGGACTAGCGGGTCTAGCACAGATACGCAGTATTTT. It codes for CASSGTSGSSTDTQYF. V and J are TRBV4-3 and TRBJ2-3; 12 bases line up with TRBD2. V gave up 5 bases and J gave up 0 bases; unmatched junction bases: 3. In germline, CDR1 is LGHNA, CDR2 YSLEER. CDR3 length equals 16 residues.

This clonotype was seen repeatedly, ten times or more. V gene TRBV6-5 combines with J gene TRBJ1-2; D uncertain. The V end was cut by 4 bases, the J end by 1 base, with 13 bases between. CDR3 length: 15 residues. Germline V gene data show CDR1 as MNHEY and CDR2 as SVGAGI. For the CDR3, the DNA is TGTGCCAGCAGTTCCCCCGCAGCGGATAACTATGGCTACACCTTC. Amino acids: CASSSPAADNYGYTF.

This clonotype appeared many times. V and J are TRBV10-3 and TRBJ1-1; possible D gene TRBD1, 6 bases. V lost 4 bases to trimming and J lost 1 base, with 7 bases between them. The CDR3 has 13 residues. Germline loops: CDR1 ENHRY, CDR2 SYGVKD. The CDR3 spells CAISGGQNTEAFF. The CDR3 nucleotides are TGTGCCATCAGTGGGGGGCAGAACACTGAAGCTTTCTTT.

This clonotype has a count of ten or more. V and J are TRBV6-6 and TRBJ1-2; D gene unclear. Per germline, CDR1 MNHNY and CDR2 SVGAGI (reference sequence). CDR3 size: 13 residues. V was shortened by 4 bases and J by 3 bases, with 9 bases between the two germline ends. For the CDR3, the DNA is TGTGCCAGCAGTTCGGAAAACGACTATGGCTACACCTTC. It specifies CASSSENDYGYTF.